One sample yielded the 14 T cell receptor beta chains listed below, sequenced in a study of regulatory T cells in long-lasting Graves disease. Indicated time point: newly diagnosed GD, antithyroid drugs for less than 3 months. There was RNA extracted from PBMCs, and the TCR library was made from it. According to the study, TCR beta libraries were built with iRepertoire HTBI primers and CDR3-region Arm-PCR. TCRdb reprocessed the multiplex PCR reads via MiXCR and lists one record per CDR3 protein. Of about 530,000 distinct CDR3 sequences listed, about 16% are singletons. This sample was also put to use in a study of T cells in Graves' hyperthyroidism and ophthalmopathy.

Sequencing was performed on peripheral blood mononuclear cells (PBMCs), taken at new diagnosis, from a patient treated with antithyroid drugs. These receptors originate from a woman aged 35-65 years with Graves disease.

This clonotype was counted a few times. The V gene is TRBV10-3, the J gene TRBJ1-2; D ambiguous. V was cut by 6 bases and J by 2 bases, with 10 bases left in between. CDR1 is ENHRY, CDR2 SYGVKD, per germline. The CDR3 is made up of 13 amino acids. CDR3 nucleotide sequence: TGTGCCATCAGCCCTACAGAGAACTATGGCTACACCTTC. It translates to CAISPTENYGYTF.

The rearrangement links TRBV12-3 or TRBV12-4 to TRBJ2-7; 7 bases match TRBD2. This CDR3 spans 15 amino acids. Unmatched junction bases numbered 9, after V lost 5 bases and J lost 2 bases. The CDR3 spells CASSHGSGATYEQYF. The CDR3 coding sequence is TGTGCCAGCAGTCACGGGAGCGGGGCCACCTACGAGCAGTACTTC.

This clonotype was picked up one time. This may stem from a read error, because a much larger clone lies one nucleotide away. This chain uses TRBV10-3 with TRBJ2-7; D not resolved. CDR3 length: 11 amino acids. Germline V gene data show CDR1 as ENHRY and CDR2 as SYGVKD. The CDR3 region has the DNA TGTGCCATCAGCCCGTCCTACGAGCAGTGCTTC. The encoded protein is CAISPSYEQCF.

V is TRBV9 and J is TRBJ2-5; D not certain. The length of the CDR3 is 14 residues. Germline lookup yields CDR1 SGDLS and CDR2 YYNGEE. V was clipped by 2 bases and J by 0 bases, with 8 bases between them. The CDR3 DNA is TGTGCCAGCAGCGTCTACGAGGACCAAGAGACCCAGTACTTC. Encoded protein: CASSVYEDQETQYF.

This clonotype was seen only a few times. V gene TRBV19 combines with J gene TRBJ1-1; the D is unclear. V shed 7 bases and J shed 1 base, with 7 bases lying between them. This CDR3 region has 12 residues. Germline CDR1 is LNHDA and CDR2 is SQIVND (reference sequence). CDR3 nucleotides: TGTGCCAGTATTGGGGAGAACACTGAAGCTTTCTTT. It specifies CASIGENTEAFF.

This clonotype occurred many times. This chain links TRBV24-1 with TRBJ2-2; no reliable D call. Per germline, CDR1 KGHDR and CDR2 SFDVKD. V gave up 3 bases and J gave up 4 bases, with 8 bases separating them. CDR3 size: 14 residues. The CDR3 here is CATSDPRFTGELFF. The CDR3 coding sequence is TGTGCCACCAGTGATCCCCGGTTCACCGGGGAGCTGTTTTTT.

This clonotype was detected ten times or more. The CDR3 sequence is CASSLEQVSTDTQYF. In nucleotides, the CDR3 is TGTGCCAGCAGTTTAGAACAGGTCAGCACAGATACGCAGTATTTT. This sequence joins TRBV12-3 or TRBV12-4 and TRBJ2-3, with D tentatively TRBD1 (5 bases). Trimming shortened V by 1 base and J by 0 bases, and 8 bases separated the two germline ends. The CDR3 consists of 15 residues.

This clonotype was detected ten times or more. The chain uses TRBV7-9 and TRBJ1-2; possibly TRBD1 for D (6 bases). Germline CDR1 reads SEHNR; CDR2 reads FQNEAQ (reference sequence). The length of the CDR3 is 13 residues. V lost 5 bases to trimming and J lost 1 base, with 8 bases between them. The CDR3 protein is CASSQDSNYGYTF. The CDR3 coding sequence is TGTGCCAGCAGCCAGGACAGTAACTATGGCTACACCTTC.

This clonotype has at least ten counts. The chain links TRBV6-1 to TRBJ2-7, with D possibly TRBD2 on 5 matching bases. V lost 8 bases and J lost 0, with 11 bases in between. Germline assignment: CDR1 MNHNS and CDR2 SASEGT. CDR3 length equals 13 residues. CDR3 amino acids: CASFDEGSYEQYF. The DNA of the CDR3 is TGTGCCAGCTTCGATGAGGGCTCCTACGAGCAGTACTTC.

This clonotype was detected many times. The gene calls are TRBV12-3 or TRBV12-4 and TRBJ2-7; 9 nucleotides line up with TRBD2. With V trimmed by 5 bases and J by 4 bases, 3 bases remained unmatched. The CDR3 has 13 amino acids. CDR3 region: CASSPSGDYEQYF. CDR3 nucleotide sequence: TGTGCCAGCAGTCCTAGCGGGGATTACGAGCAGTACTTC.

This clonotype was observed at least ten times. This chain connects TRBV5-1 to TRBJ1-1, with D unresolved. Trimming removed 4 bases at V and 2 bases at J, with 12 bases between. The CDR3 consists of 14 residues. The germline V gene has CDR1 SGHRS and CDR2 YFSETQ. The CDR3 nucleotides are TGCGCCAGCAGCCAAAACCCCGGAAACACTGAAGCTTTCTTT. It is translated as CASSQNPGNTEAFF. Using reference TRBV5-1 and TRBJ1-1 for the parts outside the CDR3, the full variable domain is KAGVTQTPRYLIKTRGQQVTLSCSPISGHRSVSWYQQTPGQGLQFLFEYFSETQRNKGNFPGRFSGRQFSNSRSEMNVSTLELGDSALYLCASSQNPGNTEAFFGQGTRLTVV.

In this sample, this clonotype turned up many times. CDR3 residues: CASRQENNQPQHF. CDR3 sequence (DNA): TGTGCCAGCAGACAGGAAAACAATCAGCCCCAGCATTTT. This chain connects TRBV2 to TRBJ1-5, with a tentative D call TRBD1 (5 bases). The CDR3 totals 13 residues. Trimming stripped 6 bases from V and 3 bases from J, with 9 bases between. The germline CDR1 and CDR2 sequences are SNHLY and FYNNEI.

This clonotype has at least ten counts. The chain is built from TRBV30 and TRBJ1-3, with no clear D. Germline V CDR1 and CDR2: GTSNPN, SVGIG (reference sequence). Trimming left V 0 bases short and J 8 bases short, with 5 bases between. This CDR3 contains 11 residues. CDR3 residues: CAWSVSDTIYF. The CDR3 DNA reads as TGTGCCTGGAGTGTTTCGGACACCATATATTTT.

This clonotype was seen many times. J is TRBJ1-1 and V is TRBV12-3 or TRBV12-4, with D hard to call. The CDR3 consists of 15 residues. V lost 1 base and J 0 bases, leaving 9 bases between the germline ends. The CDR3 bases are TGTGCCAGCAGTTTAGTAGTAGCGATGAACACTGAAGCTTTCTTT. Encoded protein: CASSLVVAMNTEAFF.